What follows are 17 T cell receptor beta chains derived from one specimen sequenced in a study of metastatic and nonmetastatic thyroid tumors. All patients were untreated before thyroid surgery. From the PCR reads, TCRdb re-called clones with MiXCR. The sample comprises 45,000 or so clones, less than 5% of which are singletons, and 9.8% rests with the top ten. The sequenced sample consisted of blood. The receptors derive from a female donor with papillary thyroid cancer or a benign thyroid nodule (not recorded which). Some clones in this sample may be carry-over from other donors' samples.

This clone was detected many times. In nucleotides, the CDR3 is TGTGCCAGCAGCGTTAGCGTACAAAATGAGCAGTTCTTC. This translates into CASSVSVQNEQFF. The rearrangement links TRBV9 to TRBJ2-1, with D tentatively TRBD2 (5 bases). CDR3 length equals 13 residues. V gave up 2 bases and J gave up 7 bases, with 10 bases separating them. Germline assignment: CDR1 SGDLS and CDR2 YYNGEE.

This clone was recorded at least ten times. The chain employs TRBV27 and TRBJ2-7, with 9 bases matching TRBD1. The CDR3 contains 19 residues. J was trimmed by 2 bases and V by 4 bases; bases with no gene match: 18. In germline, CDR1 is MNHEY, CDR2 SMNVEV (reference sequence). CDR3 DNA sequence: TGTGCCAGCAGTTCGGGTCTCCGGGACAGGGTAAGTTTTGCCTACGAGCAGTACTTC. Translated, it gives CASSSGLRDRVSFAYEQYF.

To note about this clone: It is likely a read error, because the conserved phenylalanine at the end of the CDR3 is missing. CDR3 coding DNA: TGTGCCATCAGTGAGTCAGAGCTGGACAACGAGCAGTTCTTA. The encoded protein is CAISESELDNEQFL. The J gene is TRBJ2-1, the V gene TRBV10-3; tentatively, D is TRBD1 (5 bases). CDR3 length: 14 residues. Germline V gene sequence: CDR1 ENHRY, CDR2 SYGVKD.

This clone has at least ten counts. This chain links TRBV30 with TRBJ2-3, with D perhaps TRBD1 or TRBD2 (5 bases each). Germline loops: CDR1 GTSNPN, CDR2 SVGIG (reference sequence). V lost 0 bases and J 2 bases, leaving 12 bases between the germline ends. The CDR3 is made up of 15 amino acids. CDR3 bases: TGTGCCTGGAGTGTACGGGGCGGCTACACAGATACGCAGTATTTT. This sequence encodes CAWSVRGGYTDTQYF.

In this sample, this clone turned up a few times. The chain couples TRBV6-1 to TRBJ2-2, with D tentatively TRBD1 or TRBD2 (7 bases each). This CDR3 has 14 amino acids. Germline CDR1 is MNHNS and CDR2 is SASEGT. V lost 6 bases and J 8 bases, leaving 16 bases between the germline ends. CDR3 loop: CASRPGGGLGELFF. CDR3 DNA sequence: TGTGCCAGCAGGCCAGGGGGAGGGTTGGGGGAGCTGTTTTTT.

This clone was detected ten times or more. The chain joins TRBV10-3 to TRBJ1-2; D call uncertain. Germline V gene lookup returns CDR1 ENHRY and CDR2 SYGVKD. The V and J ends lost 4 bases and 8 bases respectively, with 14 bases between them. This CDR3 comprises 13 residues. The CDR3: CAISVGGREGYTF. The CDR3 coding sequence is TGTGCCATCAGTGTCGGAGGGAGGGAAGGCTACACCTTC.

The chain uses TRBV19 and TRBJ1-1, with D possibly matching TRBD1 (6 bases). The ends were cut back, 7 bases at V and 1 base at J, with 13 bases in the middle. The CDR3 loop spans 14 amino acids. Germline-derived CDR1 and CDR2 are LNHDA and SQIVND (reference sequence). CDR3 residues: CASTSDRSNTEAFF. CDR3 in DNA: TGTGCCAGTACCTCTGACAGGTCGAACACTGAAGCTTTCTTT.

CDR3 DNA: TGTGCCAGTAGTATAAGGGGCAGGGGGACATACGAGCAGTACTTC. This codes for CASSIRGRGTYEQYF. The V call is TRBV19, the J call TRBJ2-7; 7 bases map to TRBD1. Trimming took 2 bases from V and 4 from J; bases not matched to a gene: 8. The CDR3 length is 15 residues. Germline V CDR1 and CDR2: LNHDA, SQIVND (reference sequence).

This clone came up many times. V is TRBV20-1 and J is TRBJ1-2; 7 nucleotides match TRBD1. The CDR3 is made up of 16 amino acids. Germline CDR1 DFQATT, CDR2 SNEGSKA (reference sequence). V shed 0 bases and J 2 bases; nucleotides not matched to a gene: 9. The CDR3 DNA sequence: TGCAGTGCTAGAGAGCCTCCGGGACAGCCAAACTATGGCTACACCTTC. This sequence encodes CSAREPPGQPNYGYTF.

The chain couples TRBV28 to TRBJ1-2, with 7 bases aligning to TRBD1. V gave up 6 bases and J gave up 6 bases; unmatched junction bases: 10. The CDR3 runs 14 residues. Germline loops: CDR1 MDHEN, CDR2 SYDVKM. The CDR3 bases are TGTGCCAGCAGGACAGGGACTTGGATCGATGGCTACACCTTC. Translating it yields CASRTGTWIDGYTF.

This clone was counted between two and nine times. The junction departs from the called germline gene at one end, perhaps through a read error. The chain has TRBV2 and TRBJ2-2; D unresolved. The CDR3 spans 13 residues. Germline CDR1 reads SNHLY; CDR2 reads FYNNEI. CDR3 amino acids: CASRLVNTGELFF. The CDR3 DNA reads TGTGCCAGCAGATTGGTGAACACTGGGGAGCTGTTTTTT. The full variable domain, its missing parts supplied by reference TRBV2 and TRBJ2-2, is EPEVTQTPSHQVTQMGQEVILRCVPISNHLYFYWYRQILGQKVEFLVSFYNNEISEKSEIFDDQFSVERPDGSNFTLKIRSTKLEDSAMYFCASRLVNTGELFFGEGSRLTVL.

Points on this clone: One base away lies a much larger clone, so this may be a sequencing read error. The sample contains more than one DNA sequence encoding this CDR3. The V gene is TRBV5-1, the J gene TRBJ2-5; D unresolved. Trimming shortened V by 2 bases and J by 4 bases, and 12 bases separated the two germline ends. The CDR3 covers 14 residues. Germline V gene data show CDR1 as SGHRS and CDR2 as YFSETQ. The CDR3 nucleotides are TGCGCCAGCAGCTTATACCCCGGTCCAGAGACCCAGTACTTC. Its protein is CASSLYPGPETQYF.

This clone was found a few times. This sequence may be a read error, since a much larger clone differs from it by one base. The same CDR3 arises from other DNA sequences in this sample as well. The CDR3 loop reads CSARSPGQISYEQYF. The CDR3 DNA reads as TGCAGTGCTAGATCCCCTGGACAGATATCCTACGAGCAGTACTTC. The chain employs TRBV20-1 and TRBJ2-7, with D tentatively TRBD1 (6 bases). Germline V gene data show CDR1 as DFQATT and CDR2 as SNEGSKA (reference sequence). This CDR3 has 15 residues. V lost 2 bases, J lost 1 base, and 15 bases lay in between.

This clone showed up many times. The genes are TRBV24-1 and TRBJ1-5; 10 bases fit TRBD1. The CDR3 runs 13 residues. V was clipped by 9 bases and J by 6 bases; unmatched bases: 4. Germline V gene lookup returns CDR1 KGHDR and CDR2 SFDVKD. CDR3: CATQGQGSQPQHF. Here the CDR3 DNA reads TGTGCCACCCAGGGACAGGGGAGTCAGCCCCAGCATTTT.

In this sample, this clone turned up many times. The rearrangement uses TRBV6-1 and TRBJ1-2; 9 bases are a match to TRBD1. Trimming took 6 bases from V and 7 from J; bases not matched to a gene: 6. CDR3 length equals 13 residues. Germline V gene sequence: CDR1 MNHNS, CDR2 SASEGT. CDR3 in DNA: TGTGCCAGCAGCCGGACAGGGGCTGGTGGCTACACCTTC. It specifies CASSRTGAGGYTF.

This chain joins TRBV6-2 or TRBV6-3 and TRBJ1-2, with D uncertain. The CDR3 spans 15 residues. V lost 2 bases, J lost 2 bases, and 12 bases lay in between. Germline V CDR1 and CDR2: MNHEY, SVGEGT. This chain's CDR3 is CASSYGVTENYGYTF. For the CDR3, the DNA is TGTGCCAGCAGTTACGGCGTCACGGAAAACTATGGCTACACCTTC.

V gene TRBV5-1 combines with J gene TRBJ2-1, with 9 bases matching TRBD2. The junction had 13 bases not matched to a gene; V was cut back by 5 bases and J by 4 bases. Germline CDR1 reads SGHRS; CDR2 reads YFSETQ. The CDR3 contains 17 residues. This CDR3 reads CASRYPTSGWSYNEQFF. The CDR3 DNA follows: TGCGCCAGCAGATACCCTACTAGCGGGTGGTCATACAATGAGCAGTTCTTC.